What follows is one T cell receptor (beta chain) and its context. The sample holds many counts of this clonotype. Its antigen is unknown. No base qualities exist here, and no much larger clone lies one base off it. This sample was included in a study of beta chain bispecific antibodies for T cell cancers (dated by TCRdb to the early 2020s). Describing the broader study: T cells from healthy donors were cocultured with T cell leukemia lines in the presence of bispecific antibodies, after which the depletion of each TRBV family was measured by TRBV sequencing of the surviving cells. Surface TRBV12 (TRBV12-3) was expressed on Jurkat cells, and surface TRBV5-5 was expressed on HPB-ALL cells. Points the paper makes about the study in general: Relative to anti-CD19, exposure to anti-TRBV12 lowered the TRBV12-3 share of total TRBV signal by 97% to 99%, while TRBV12-4 dropped by more than 30%, a change that was not significant. Relative to anti-CD19, exposure to anti-TRBV5-5 lowered TRBV5-5 signal by around 98% and lowered signal from the closely related TRBV5-6 by about 92%. Every sequenced sample was a mix of normal T cells and leukemia cell line cells, and most of the targeted TRBV signal originated from the leukemia cells instead of the normal T cells. Cross-reactivity of the anti-TRBV5-5 antibody with TRBV5-6 was attributed to high sequence similarity between the two genes.

Taken from the germline V gene, the CDR1 and CDR2 loops are SGHRS and YFSETQ. Trimming takes 4 bases off V and 2 bases off J; junction bases not matched to a gene: 4. From the cysteine through the phenylalanine, the CDR3 covers 15 amino acids. Just the 45-base CDR3 DNA is kept, in frame starting at base 1. Unique molecular identifier barcodes were incorporated into the libraries and were used for clonotype quantification. Qiagen AllPrep DNA/RNA Micro kits were used to isolate total RNA, and an Agilent TapeStation was used to check RNA quality. TCR beta libraries were built by 5' RACE: cDNA synthesis followed by two PCR steps using TCR beta constant-region gene-specific primers. An Illumina MiSeq platform was used to sequence the TCR beta libraries. Per the original workflow: MIGEC, MiXCR and VDJtools were used to process the reads. Clonotype frequency was calculated as the fraction of unique molecular identifiers assigned to a given clonotype among all unique molecular identifiers in the sample. Nonfunctional TRBV genes classified in IMGT as pseudogenes or open reading frames, such as TRBV1, TRBV12-1 and TRBV21, were excluded. TCRdb passed the public sequencing reads through fastp at Q25 and MiXCR, retaining productive beta sequences. For every CDR3 protein sequence, its rows merge into one entry that carries the most common genes and DNA. The V and J calls follow TCRdb's processing rather than the paper's. The sample data list around 8,600 distinct CDR3 sequences, and 2.2% of these were observed just once. The ten largest account for roughly 70% of the sample.

The treatment or condition label for this specimen denotes: alpha-CD19 control bispecific (anti-CD19 x anti-CD3). T cells were expanded from blood mononuclear cells for 2 to 4 days using either anti-CD3 antibody OKT3 or CD3/CD28 Dynabeads. Anti-CD19 bispecific antibody cocultures served as comparators for TRBV sequencing; in separate killing assays, anti-CD19 had no effect on Jurkat or HPB-ALL cells. Expanded T cells were maintained in RPMI 1640 supplemented with 10% fetal bovine serum, recombinant human IL-2 (about 100 IU/ml) and IL-7 (roughly 5 ng/ml). For cocultures, roughly 50,000 normal T cells were combined with roughly 50,000 target cells and bispecific antibody in about 92 ul and incubated for around 16 hours at 37 degrees C. Every bispecific antibody was made of two single-chain variable fragments, expressed in a single-chain diabody format carrying a His tag. Healthy human donors supplied the effector T cells, with peripheral blood mononuclear cells isolated from leukapheresis samples using Ficoll density gradient centrifugation.

The sample was T cells from a healthy donor cultured with Jurkat leukemia cells, taken from a culture containing an anti-CD19 bispecific antibody. This receptor was taken from a human donor in good health. Some clones in this sample may be carry-over from other donors' samples. Here the chain combines TRBV5-1 and TRBJ2-5; the junction holds 11 bases that match TRBD2. This receptor carries the CDR3 CASSPGLAEQETQYF. The nucleotides are TGCGCCAGCAGCCCGGGACTAGCGGAACAAGAGACCCAGTACTTC.